This paragraph reports one T cell receptor (beta chain). Its antigen is unknown. The data originate from a study of T cell responses to AZD1222 COVID-19 vaccine. The CDR3 is 15 amino acids. V gave up 2 bases and J gave up 8 bases, with 17 bases separating them. Germline V gene sequence: CDR1 SGHTA, CDR2 FQGNSA. Sequencing was performed with immunoSEQ multiplex PCR; in TCRdb, only in-frame clones are kept and a portion is missing. The sample carries around 150,000 clones, roughly nine tenths recorded once. General observations from the study: Unmutated regions of variants are reportedly targeted by nearly half of spike-specific TCRs.

Pooling was applied to second doses at about 4 or about 12 weeks. This chain joins TRBV7-2 and TRBJ2-3; D may be TRBD2 (5 bases). The TCR originated in an adult who received the AZD1222 COVID-19 vaccine. The starting material was peripheral blood, obtained 28 days after the second AZD1222 dose. CDR3 protein: CASSLRPVGGGTQYF. DNA of the CDR3: TGTGCCAGCAGCTTACGGCCCGTGGGCGGAGGTACGCAGTATTTT.